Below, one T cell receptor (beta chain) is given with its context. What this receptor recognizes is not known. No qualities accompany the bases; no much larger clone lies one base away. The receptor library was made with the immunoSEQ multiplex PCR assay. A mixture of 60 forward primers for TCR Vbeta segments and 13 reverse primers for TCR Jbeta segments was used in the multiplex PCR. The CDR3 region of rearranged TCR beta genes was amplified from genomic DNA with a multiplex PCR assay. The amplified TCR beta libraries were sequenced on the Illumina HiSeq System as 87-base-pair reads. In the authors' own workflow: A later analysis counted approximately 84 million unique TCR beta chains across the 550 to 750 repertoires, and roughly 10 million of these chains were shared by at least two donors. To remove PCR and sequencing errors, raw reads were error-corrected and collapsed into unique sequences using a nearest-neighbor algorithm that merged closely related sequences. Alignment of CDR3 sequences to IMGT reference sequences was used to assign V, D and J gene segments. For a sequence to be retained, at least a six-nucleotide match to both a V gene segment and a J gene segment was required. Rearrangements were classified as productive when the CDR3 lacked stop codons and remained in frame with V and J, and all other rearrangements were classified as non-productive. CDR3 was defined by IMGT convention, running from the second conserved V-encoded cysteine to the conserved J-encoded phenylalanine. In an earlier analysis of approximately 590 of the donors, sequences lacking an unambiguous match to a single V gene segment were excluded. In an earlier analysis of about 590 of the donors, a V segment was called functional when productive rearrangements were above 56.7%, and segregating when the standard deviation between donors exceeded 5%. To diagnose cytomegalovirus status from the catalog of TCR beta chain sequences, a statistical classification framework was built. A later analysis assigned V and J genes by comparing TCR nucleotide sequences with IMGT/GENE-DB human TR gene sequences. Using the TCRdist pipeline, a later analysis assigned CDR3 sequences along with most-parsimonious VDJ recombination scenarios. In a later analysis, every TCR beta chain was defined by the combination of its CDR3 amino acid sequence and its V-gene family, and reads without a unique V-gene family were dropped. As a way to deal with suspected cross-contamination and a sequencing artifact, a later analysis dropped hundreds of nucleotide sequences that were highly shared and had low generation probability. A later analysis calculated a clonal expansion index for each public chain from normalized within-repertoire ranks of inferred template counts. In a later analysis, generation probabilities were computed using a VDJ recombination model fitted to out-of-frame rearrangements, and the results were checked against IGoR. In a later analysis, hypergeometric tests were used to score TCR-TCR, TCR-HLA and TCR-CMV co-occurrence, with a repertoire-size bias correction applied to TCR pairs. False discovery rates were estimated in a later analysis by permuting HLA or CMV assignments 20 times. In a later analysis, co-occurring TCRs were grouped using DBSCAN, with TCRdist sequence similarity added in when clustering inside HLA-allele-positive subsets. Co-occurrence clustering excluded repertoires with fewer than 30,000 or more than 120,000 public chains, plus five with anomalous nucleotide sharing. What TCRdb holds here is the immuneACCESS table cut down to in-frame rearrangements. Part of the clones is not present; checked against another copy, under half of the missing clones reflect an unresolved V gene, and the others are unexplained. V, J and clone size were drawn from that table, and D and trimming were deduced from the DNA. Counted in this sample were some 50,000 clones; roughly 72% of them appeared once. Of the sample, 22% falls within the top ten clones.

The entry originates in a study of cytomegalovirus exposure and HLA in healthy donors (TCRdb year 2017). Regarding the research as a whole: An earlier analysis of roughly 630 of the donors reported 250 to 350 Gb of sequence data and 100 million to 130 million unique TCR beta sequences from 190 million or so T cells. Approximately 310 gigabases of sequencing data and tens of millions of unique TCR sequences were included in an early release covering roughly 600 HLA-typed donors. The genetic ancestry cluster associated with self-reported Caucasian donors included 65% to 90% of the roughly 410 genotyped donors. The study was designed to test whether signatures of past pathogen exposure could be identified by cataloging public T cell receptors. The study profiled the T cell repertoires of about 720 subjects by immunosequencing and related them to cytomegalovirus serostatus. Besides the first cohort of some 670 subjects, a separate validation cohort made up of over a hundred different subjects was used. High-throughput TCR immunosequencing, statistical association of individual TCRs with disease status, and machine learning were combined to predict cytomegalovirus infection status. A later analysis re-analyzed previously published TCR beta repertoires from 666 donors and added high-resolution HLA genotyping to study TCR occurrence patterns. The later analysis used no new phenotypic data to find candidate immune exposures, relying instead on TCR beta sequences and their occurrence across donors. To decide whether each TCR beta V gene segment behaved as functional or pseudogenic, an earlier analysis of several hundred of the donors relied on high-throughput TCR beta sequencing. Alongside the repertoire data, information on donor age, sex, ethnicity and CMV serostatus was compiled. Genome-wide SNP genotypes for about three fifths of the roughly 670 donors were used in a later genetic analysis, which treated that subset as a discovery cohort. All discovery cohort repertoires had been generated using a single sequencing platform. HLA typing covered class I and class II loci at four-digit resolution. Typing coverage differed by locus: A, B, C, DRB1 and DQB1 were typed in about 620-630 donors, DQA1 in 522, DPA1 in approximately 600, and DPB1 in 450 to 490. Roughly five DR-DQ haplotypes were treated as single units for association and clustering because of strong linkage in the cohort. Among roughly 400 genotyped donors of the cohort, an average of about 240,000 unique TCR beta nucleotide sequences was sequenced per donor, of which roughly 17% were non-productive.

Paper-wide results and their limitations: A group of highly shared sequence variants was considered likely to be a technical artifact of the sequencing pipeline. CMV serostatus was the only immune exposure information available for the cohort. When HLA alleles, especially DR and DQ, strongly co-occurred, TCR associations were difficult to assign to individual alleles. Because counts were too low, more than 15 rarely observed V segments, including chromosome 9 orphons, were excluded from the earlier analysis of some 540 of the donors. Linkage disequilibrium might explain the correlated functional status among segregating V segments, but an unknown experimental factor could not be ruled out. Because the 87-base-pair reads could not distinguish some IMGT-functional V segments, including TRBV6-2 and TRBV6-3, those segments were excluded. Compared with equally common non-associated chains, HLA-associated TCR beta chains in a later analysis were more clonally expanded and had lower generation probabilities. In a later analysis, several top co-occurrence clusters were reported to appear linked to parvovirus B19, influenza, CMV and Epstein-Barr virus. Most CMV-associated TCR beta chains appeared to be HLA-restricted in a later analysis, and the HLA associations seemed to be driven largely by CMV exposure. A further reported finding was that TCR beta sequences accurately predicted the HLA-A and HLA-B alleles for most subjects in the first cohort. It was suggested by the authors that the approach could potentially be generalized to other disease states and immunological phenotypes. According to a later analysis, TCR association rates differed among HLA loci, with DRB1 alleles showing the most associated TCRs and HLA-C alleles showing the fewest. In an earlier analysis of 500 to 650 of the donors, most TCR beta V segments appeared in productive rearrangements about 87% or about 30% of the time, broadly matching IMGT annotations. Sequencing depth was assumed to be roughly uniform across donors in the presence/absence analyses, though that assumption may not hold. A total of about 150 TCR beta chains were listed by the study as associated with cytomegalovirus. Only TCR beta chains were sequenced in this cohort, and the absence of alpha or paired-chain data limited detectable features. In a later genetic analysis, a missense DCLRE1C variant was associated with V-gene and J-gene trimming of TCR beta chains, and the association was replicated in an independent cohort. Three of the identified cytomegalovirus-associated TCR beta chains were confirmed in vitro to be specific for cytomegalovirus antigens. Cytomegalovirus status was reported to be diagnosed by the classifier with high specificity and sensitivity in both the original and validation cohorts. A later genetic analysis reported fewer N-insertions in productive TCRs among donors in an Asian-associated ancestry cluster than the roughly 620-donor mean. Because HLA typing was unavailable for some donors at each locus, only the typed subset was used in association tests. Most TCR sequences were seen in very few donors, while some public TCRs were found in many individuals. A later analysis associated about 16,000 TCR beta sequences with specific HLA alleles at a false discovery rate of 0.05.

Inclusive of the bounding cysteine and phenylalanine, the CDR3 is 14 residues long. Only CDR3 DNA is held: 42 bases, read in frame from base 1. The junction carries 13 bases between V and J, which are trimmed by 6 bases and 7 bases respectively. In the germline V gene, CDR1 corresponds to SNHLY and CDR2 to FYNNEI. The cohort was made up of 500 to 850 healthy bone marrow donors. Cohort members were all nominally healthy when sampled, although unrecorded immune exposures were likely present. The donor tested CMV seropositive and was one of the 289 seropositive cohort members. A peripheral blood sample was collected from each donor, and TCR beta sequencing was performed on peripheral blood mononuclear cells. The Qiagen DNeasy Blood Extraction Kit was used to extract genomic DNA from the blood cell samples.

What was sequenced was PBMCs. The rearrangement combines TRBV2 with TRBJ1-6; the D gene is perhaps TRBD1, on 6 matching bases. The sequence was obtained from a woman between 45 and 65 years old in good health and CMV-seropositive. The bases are TGTGCCAGCAGGACAGGCACGGGGAATTCACCCCTCCACTTT. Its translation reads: CASRTGTGNSPLHF.